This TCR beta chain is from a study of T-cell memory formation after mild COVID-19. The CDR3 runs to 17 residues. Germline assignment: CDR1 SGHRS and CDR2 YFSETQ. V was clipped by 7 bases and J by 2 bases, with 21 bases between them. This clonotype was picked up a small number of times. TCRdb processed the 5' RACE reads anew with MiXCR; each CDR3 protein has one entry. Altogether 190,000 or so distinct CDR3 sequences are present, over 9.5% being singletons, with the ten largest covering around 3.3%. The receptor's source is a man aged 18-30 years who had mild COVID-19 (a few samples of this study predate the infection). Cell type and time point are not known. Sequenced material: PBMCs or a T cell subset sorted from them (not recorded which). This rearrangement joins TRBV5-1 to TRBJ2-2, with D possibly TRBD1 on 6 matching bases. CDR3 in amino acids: CASAGMWGQANTGELFF. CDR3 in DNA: TGCGCCAGCGCCGGAATGTGGGGGCAGGCTAACACCGGGGAGCTGTTTTTT.